This T cell receptor (beta chain) was sequenced during a study of T cells in Graves' hyperthyroidism and ophthalmopathy. Study findings and constraints: Among clonotypes expanded in thyroid above 0.001, most were also found in blood.

This clonotype was detected only a few times. Its antigen is currently unknown. This may be a read error, as it is one base from a much larger clone. RNA transcripts provided the source from which TCR beta CDR3 regions were amplified. TCR CDR3 underwent first-round RT-PCR with the HTBI primer set. TCRdb reprocessed the multiplex PCR reads via MiXCR and lists one record per CDR3 protein. The sample consists of approximately 710,000 distinct CDR3 sequences, around a sixth of them appearing once. The sequenced material came from blood. The TCR sequence derives from a man aged 50-59 years with Graves' hyperthyroidism.

CDR3 protein: CASSPRVRGSYNEQFF. DNA for the CDR3: TGTGCCAGCTCACCCCGGGTCAGGGGGTCCTACAATGAGCAGTTCTTC. The genes are TRBV18 and TRBJ2-1; 7 bases fit TRBD1. CDR1 KGHSH and CDR2 LQKENI come from the germline V gene. V lost 3 bases to trimming and J lost 1 base; unmatched junction nucleotides: 6. The CDR3 is 16 amino acids.